The 4 T cell receptor beta chains presented below share a single source sample, sequenced in a study of shared clonotypes between healthy human individuals. Data came from immunoSEQ multiplex PCR; TCRdb stores just in-frame clones and leaves some out. The table includes about 710,000 clones, roughly 72% detected once. Sequenced material: memory CD4+ T cells sorted from blood. Subset specified: CD45RA-negative fraction. Receptors originate from a woman aged 30 to 39 in good health.

This chain uses TRBV6-4 with TRBJ2-7, with 8 bases identical to TRBD2. The CDR3 is made up of 17 amino acids. Germline V gene data show CDR1 as MRHNA and CDR2 as SNTAGT. V shed 0 bases, J shed 6 bases, and the junction held 13 bases outside the gene matches. The CDR3 protein is CASSDSLRVAGHLEQYF. CDR3 coding DNA: TGTGCCAGCAGTGACTCTCTCAGGGTAGCGGGACATCTCGAGCAGTACTTC.

This clone was seen a single time. V usage is TRBV27 and J usage is TRBJ1-2; 8 bases are a match to TRBD1. Germline V gene data show CDR1 as MNHEY and CDR2 as SMNVEV (reference sequence). The CDR3 loop spans 14 amino acids. J lost 4 bases, V lost 7 bases, and 8 bases had no gene match. The CDR3 bases are TGTGCCAGCACAAGGACAGGGAGGACCTATGGCTACACCTTC. Translated: CASTRTGRTYGYTF.

This clone was recorded once. This chain links TRBV18 with TRBJ1-1; D is uncertain. Per germline, CDR1 KGHSH and CDR2 LQKENI. The V end was cut by 0 bases, the J end by 2 bases, with 10 bases between. This CDR3 is 15 amino acids long. CDR3 sequence: CASSPPGYTNTEAFF. Here the CDR3 DNA reads TGTGCCAGCTCACCACCTGGGTACACAAACACTGAAGCTTTCTTT.

CDR3 coding DNA: TGTGCCAGCAGTGACAGCCAGGGCGAATCCTACGAGCAGTACTTC. Its translation is CASSDSQGESYEQYF. This chain uses TRBV6-4 with TRBJ2-7; the D gene is possibly TRBD1 (5 bases). Germline loops: CDR1 MRHNA, CDR2 SNTAGT. The V end lost 2 bases, the J end lost 1 base, and 12 bases lay between the germline ends. CDR3 length: 15 amino acids.